This passage covers 16 T cell receptor beta chains from one sample sequenced in a study of T cell changes during pregnancy in multiple sclerosis. Sequencing used immunoSEQ multiplex PCR; TCRdb keeps in-frame clones, though not all of them. The sample records 50,000 to 75,000 clones, about 90% being singletons. This specimen was peripheral blood, taken in the third trimester of pregnancy. These receptors were collected from a female donor in good health, enrolled as a control in a pregnancy study.

V usage is TRBV9 and J usage is TRBJ2-2; D possibly corresponds to TRBD1 (5 bases). V gave up 3 bases and J gave up 8 bases, with 14 bases separating them. Germline V CDR1 and CDR2: SGDLS, YYNGEE. CDR3 length: 14 residues. In nucleotides, the CDR3 is TGTGCCAGCAGCGGGGAAGGGGTTGATGGGGAGCTGTTTTTT. Its translation is CASSGEGVDGELFF.

V usage is TRBV10-2 and J usage is TRBJ2-7; 8 bases align to TRBD2. V gave up 10 bases and J gave up 7 bases; unmatched junction bases: 9. In germline, CDR1 is WSHSY, CDR2 SAAADI. This CDR3 contains 12 residues. The CDR3 reads CATSSGGYEQYF. The DNA for the CDR3 is TGCGCCACCTCCTCGGGAGGGTATGAGCAGTACTTC.

This rearrangement joins TRBV7-9 to TRBJ2-2; TRBD1 matches 10 bases. Germline V CDR1 and CDR2: SEHNR, FQNEAQ (reference sequence). J was trimmed by 5 bases and V by 7 bases; bases with no gene match: 7. This CDR3 region has 15 residues. DNA for the CDR3: TGTGCCAGCACCCCGGGACAGGGGTGGACCGGGGAGCTGTTTTTT. Protein product: CASTPGQGWTGELFF.

This rearrangement joins TRBV28 to TRBJ1-4; maybe TRBD1 (6 bases). Trimming cost V 5 bases and J 2 bases, with 15 bases left between them. Germline V gives CDR1 MDHEN, CDR2 SYDVKM. This CDR3 has 16 amino acids. The CDR3, as DNA: TGTGCCAGCAGTCCACCCGAGGGGGTGACTAATGAAAAACTGTTTTTT. Its protein is CASSPPEGVTNEKLFF. Looking up the rest from reference TRBV28 and TRBJ1-4 gives the full variable domain: DVKVTQSSRYLVKRTGEKVFLECVQDMDHENMFWYRQDPGLGLRLIYFSYDVKMKEKGDIPEGYSVSREKKERFSLILESASTNQTSMYLCASSPPEGVTNEKLFFGSGTQLSVL.

The genes are TRBV6-5 and TRBJ2-1, with TRBD1 matching over 9 bases. CDR1 is MNHEY, CDR2 SVGAGI, per germline. V shed 4 bases and J 7 bases; nucleotides not matched to a gene: 8. CDR3 length: 15 residues. The CDR3, as DNA: TGTGCCAGCAGTTTACCGGGACAGGGACGAAATGAGCAGTTCTTC. Translated: CASSLPGQGRNEQFF.

The chain employs TRBV4-1 and TRBJ2-2, with 10 bases that match TRBD1. The germline V gene encodes CDR1 MGHRA and CDR2 YSYEKL. The junction had 5 bases not matched to a gene; V was cut back by 4 bases and J by 3 bases. CDR3 length: 16 amino acids. The CDR3 loop is CASSLRQGADTGELFF. The CDR3 region has the DNA TGCGCCAGCAGCCTAAGACAGGGGGCCGACACCGGGGAGCTGTTTTTT.

The V gene is TRBV4-3, the J gene TRBJ1-5; 11 bases are a match to TRBD1. Germline V gene lookup returns CDR1 LGHNA and CDR2 YSLEER. J lost 4 bases, V lost 2 bases, and 16 bases had no gene match. The length of the CDR3 is 20 residues. CDR3 DNA sequence: TGCGCCAGCAGCCAATACGCGTTCAGGACAGGGGGCTGTCGGAATCAGCCCCAGCATTTT. It encodes CASSQYAFRTGGCRNQPQHF.

The chain combines TRBV7-8 with TRBJ2-1; perhaps TRBD2 as D (6 bases). The V gene's germline CDR1 is SGHVS and CDR2 FQNEAQ. Trimming took 1 base from V and 7 from J, leaving 14 bases between them. CDR3 size: 15 residues. CDR3 coding DNA: TGTGCCAGCAGCTTAGTAGGCGGGACGGGAAATGAGCAGTTCTTC. Amino acid sequence: CASSLVGGTGNEQFF.

The V gene is TRBV7-9, the J gene TRBJ1-4, with 7 bases aligning to TRBD1. V shed 3 bases, J shed 0 bases, and the junction held 4 bases outside the gene matches. Looked up from germline, CDR1 is SEHNR and CDR2 is FQNEAQ (reference sequence). This CDR3 comprises 16 residues. The CDR3: CASSFAQGATNEKLFF. The CDR3 region has the DNA TGTGCCAGCAGCTTTGCGCAGGGGGCAACTAATGAAAAACTGTTTTTT.

This rearrangement joins TRBV7-9 to TRBJ2-7, with D perhaps matching TRBD2 (5 bases). The CDR3 runs 15 residues. The V gene's germline CDR1 is SEHNR and CDR2 FQNEAQ (reference sequence). Between the trimmed V and J ends, which lost 5 bases and 3 bases, there was a span of 17 bases. CDR3 protein: CASSPLLAGHYEQYF. The CDR3 bases are TGTGCCAGCAGCCCACTATTGGCGGGCCACTACGAGCAGTACTTC.

V is TRBV9 and J is TRBJ1-3, with D unclear. The V gene lost 3 bases and the J gene lost 0 bases, with 7 bases spanning the gap. This CDR3 is 14 amino acids long. CDR1 is SGDLS, CDR2 YYNGEE, per germline. CDR3 loop: CASSGDTSGNTIYF. CDR3 coding DNA: TGTGCCAGCAGCGGCGACACCTCTGGAAACACCATATATTTT.

This chain links TRBV9 with TRBJ1-1; D is possibly TRBD1 (6 bases). Germline assignment: CDR1 SGDLS and CDR2 YYNGEE. V lost 10 bases, J lost 3 bases, and 16 bases lay in between. This CDR3 region has 13 residues. The CDR3 coding sequence is TGTGCCCAAGTAGGGGGGGCCTACACTGAAGCTTTCTTT. It yields the protein CAQVGGAYTEAFF.

The J gene is TRBJ2-2, the V gene TRBV11-3, with D possibly being TRBD1 (6 bases). The length of the CDR3 is 15 residues. Germline V CDR1 and CDR2: SGHNT, YENEEA. V was pared by 1 base and J by 3 bases, with 9 bases between. This chain's CDR3 is CASSLGPGDTGELFF. The CDR3 DNA reads as TGTGCCAGCAGCTTAGGGCCAGGGGACACCGGGGAGCTGTTTTTT.

The chain recombines TRBV21-1 with TRBJ1-5; the table's D gene call, TRBD1, was not cross checked with the DNA. TRBV21-1 is assigned pseudogene status. The length of the CDR3 is 15 residues. CDR3 DNA sequence: TGTGCCAGCAGCAAACCAGGAGACAGAAATCGGCCCCAGCATTTT. Protein sequence: CASSKPGDRNRPQHF.

The CDR3 DNA is TGTGCCATCAGGGATGGGACTAGCGAACGCCCACAGGATGAGCAGTTCTTC. This codes for CAIRDGTSERPQDEQFF. The V gene is TRBV10-3, the J gene TRBJ2-1; TRBD2 matches at 10 bases. Germline loops: CDR1 ENHRY, CDR2 SYGVKD. The V and J ends lost 6 bases and 8 bases, in that order; junction bases with no gene match: 16. The CDR3 is made up of 17 amino acids.

The V and J genes are TRBV4-2 and TRBJ2-1, with 10 bases identical to TRBD2. The CDR3 runs to 21 residues. V was pared by 3 bases and J by 10 bases, with 27 bases of the junction left unmatched. Germline values: CDR1 LGHNA, CDR2 YNFKEQ. The CDR3 loop reads CASSQLGGGPIAGGGVREQFF. For the CDR3, the DNA is TGTGCCAGCAGCCAGCTCGGCGGGGGGCCGATAGCGGGAGGCGGTGTGAGAGAGCAGTTCTTC.